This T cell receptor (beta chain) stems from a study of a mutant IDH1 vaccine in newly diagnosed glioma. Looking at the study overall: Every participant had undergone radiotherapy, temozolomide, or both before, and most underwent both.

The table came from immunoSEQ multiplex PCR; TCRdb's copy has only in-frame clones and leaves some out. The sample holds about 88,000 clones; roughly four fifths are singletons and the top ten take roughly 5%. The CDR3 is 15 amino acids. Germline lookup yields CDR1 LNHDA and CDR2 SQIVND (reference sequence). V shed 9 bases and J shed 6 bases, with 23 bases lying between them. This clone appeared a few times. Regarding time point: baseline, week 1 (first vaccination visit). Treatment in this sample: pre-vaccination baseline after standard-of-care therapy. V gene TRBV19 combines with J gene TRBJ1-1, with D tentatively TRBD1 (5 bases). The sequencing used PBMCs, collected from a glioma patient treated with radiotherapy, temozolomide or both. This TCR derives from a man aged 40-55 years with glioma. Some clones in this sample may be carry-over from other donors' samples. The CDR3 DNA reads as TGTGCCAGCGCCCCAGGGAGGGGAATGGCCCCTGAAGCTTTCTTT. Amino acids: CASAPGRGMAPEAFF. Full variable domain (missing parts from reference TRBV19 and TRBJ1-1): DGGITQSPKYLFRKEGQNVTLSCEQNLNHDAMYWYRQDPGQGLRLIYYSQIVNDFQKGDIAEGYSVSREKKESFPLTVTSAQKNPTAFYLCASAPGRGMAPEAFFGQGTRLTVV.